This T cell receptor (beta chain) appears in the sequencing data of a study of T cell repertoires in cytomegalovirus infection. Whole-study context: Well-studied HLA-B-restricted CMV epitopes were used in the study alongside recently identified HLA-C-restricted ones. Both a matching HLA type and CMV infection were indicated by public TCR beta signatures.

The V gene end was trimmed by 6 bases and the J gene end by 10 bases; junction bases not matched to a gene: 12. The CDR3 covers 15 residues. Germline lookup yields CDR1 SGHTA and CDR2 FQGNSA. One entry per CDR3 protein, called by TCRdb with MiXCR from the reads. The sample consists of roughly 500,000 distinct CDR3 sequences, roughly 34% of them appearing once. This clonotype was detected many times. Its specificity is not known. Notes on the study in general: The ex vivo response was dominated by HLA-C-restricted CMV-specific TCR beta clonotypes. Using cumulative public TCR beta family frequency, the authors identified those who carried CMV together with the relevant HLA.

This clonotype originated in a human donor in good health (CMV status not recorded). Some clones in this sample may be carry-over from other donors' samples. Material: cultured PBMCs, obtained from culture after CMV antigen stimulation. J is TRBJ2-1 and V is TRBV7-2, with 10 bases fitting TRBD1. The CDR3 spells CASRLPGQGISEQFF. In DNA form, the CDR3 reads TGTGCCAGCAGACTGCCGGGACAGGGGATCTCCGAGCAGTTCTTC.